This T cell receptor (beta chain) stems from a study of T-cell reconstitution after alpha-beta-depleted transplantation in children. Trimming removed 4 bases from V and 3 bases from J; junction bases left unmatched: 4. CDR3 size: 15 residues. CDR1 is MNHEY, CDR2 SMNVEV, per germline (reference sequence). This clonotype was observed at least ten times. Unique molecular identifiers were used to barcode this TCRbeta library. TCRdb re-derived calls from the PCR reads in MiXCR, one entry per CDR3 protein. The repertoire holds 200,000 to 300,000 distinct CDR3 sequences, about 12% seen once, with over 2% in the top ten.

Sequencing used PBMCs from the stem cell graft donor, obtained from the stem cell graft. This chain links TRBV27 with TRBJ2-2; 8 nucleotides match TRBD1. The receptor was isolated from a human donor who donated a stem cell graft to a child with acute lymphoblastic leukemia. CDR3 nucleotides: TGTGCCAGCAGTTCGGGACAGGAATACACCGGGGAGCTGTTTTTT. It codes for CASSSGQEYTGELFF.